These T cell receptor beta chains were read from a single sample in a study of CD8 T cells in ankylosing spondylitis. A single record per CDR3 protein comes from TCRdb applying MiXCR to the 5' RACE reads. The sample records roughly 200,000 distinct CDR3 sequences, roughly 12% being singletons. Material: blood, either unsorted or a sorted T cell fraction (not recorded which). The receptors shown here come from a male donor with ankylosing spondylitis or in good health (not recorded which). Both conserved end residues are part of each CDR3. The D gene is left open where the match is weak. A clone size is listed for some rows: how often the clone was seen (once, few, many), or a class if it is expanded.

V	D	J	size	CDR3	DNA
TRBV10-2	-	TRBJ2-7	few	CASSEGEGEQYF	TGCGCCAGCAGTGAGGGGGAAGGCGAGCAGTACTTC
TRBV27	-	TRBJ2-1	many	CASSNLGNEQFF	TGTGCCAGCAGTAATCTCGGCAATGAGCAGTTCTTC
TRBV4-2	-	TRBJ1-2	-	CASSQAEDQTNYGYTF	TGTGCCAGCAGCCAAGCTGAGGACCAAACTAACTATGGCTACACCTTC
TRBV12-3/TRBV12-4	-	TRBJ2-5	many	CASGQIETQYF	TGTGCCAGCGGACAAATAGAGACCCAGTACTTC
TRBV10-1	-	TRBJ2-1	-	CASSGASSYNEQFF	TGCGCCAGCAGTGGCGCGAGCTCCTACAATGAGCAGTTCTTC
TRBV11-2	-	TRBJ2-1	-	CASSLGQYGNEQFF	TGTGCCAGCAGCTTAGGACAGTACGGTAATGAGCAGTTCTTC
TRBV6-2/TRBV6-3	-	TRBJ2-7	-	CASSYSAMYEQYF	TGTGCCAGCAGTTACAGCGCCATGTACGAGCAGTACTTC
TRBV4-2	-	TRBJ2-7	-	CASSQEWELHEQYF	TGTGCCAGCAGCCAAGAATGGGAGCTCCACGAGCAGTACTTC
TRBV5-1	-	TRBJ1-1	many	CASRGHPNTEAFF	TGCGCCAGCCGGGGACACCCGAACACTGAAGCTTTCTTT
TRBV10-3	-	TRBJ2-1	-	CAIPKGSGRDVGGYNEQFF	TGTGCCATCCCGAAAGGGAGTGGACGGGACGTGGGGGGTTACAATGAGCAGTTCTTC
TRBV2	-	TRBJ2-1	-	CASSAPLNNEQFF	TGTGCCAGCAGTGCCCCCTTGAACAATGAGCAGTTCTTC
TRBV10-3	-	TRBJ1-1	-	CAISESGNTEAFF	TGTGCCATCAGTGAGTCGGGTAACACTGAAGCTTTCTTT
TRBV11-2	-	TRBJ2-3	-	CASGGLDTQYF	TGTGCCAGCGGGGGGTTAGATACGCAGTATTTT